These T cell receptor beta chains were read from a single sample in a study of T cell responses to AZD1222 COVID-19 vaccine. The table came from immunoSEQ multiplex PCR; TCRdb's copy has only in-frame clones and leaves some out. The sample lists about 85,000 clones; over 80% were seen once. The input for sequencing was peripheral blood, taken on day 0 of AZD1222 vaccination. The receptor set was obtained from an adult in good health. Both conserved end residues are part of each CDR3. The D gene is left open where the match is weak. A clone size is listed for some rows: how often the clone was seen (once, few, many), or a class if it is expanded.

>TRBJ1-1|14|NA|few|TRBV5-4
TGTGCCAGCAGCCAAAAGCGCAGTGAGACTGAAGCTTTCTTT
CASSQKRSETEAFF
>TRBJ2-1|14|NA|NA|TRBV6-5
TGTGCCAGCACTTCCGGCAGGGGCTACAATGAGCAGTTCTTC
CASTSGRGYNEQFF
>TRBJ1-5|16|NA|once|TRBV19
TGTGCCAGTAGTATCTCGGTCGGGGGAAGTAATCAGCCCCAGCATTTT
CASSISVGGSNQPQHF
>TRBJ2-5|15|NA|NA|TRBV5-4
TGTGCCAGCAGTTCGCGGGGCGGGTCCCAAGAGACCCAGTACTTC
CASSSRGGSQETQYF
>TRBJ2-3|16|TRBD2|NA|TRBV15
TGTGCCACCAGCAGAGGGACTAGCGGGGACACAGATACGCAGTATTTT
CATSRGTSGDTDTQYF
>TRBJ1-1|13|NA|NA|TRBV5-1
TGCGCCAGCAGCGCTAGACAGAACACTGAAGCTTTCTTT
CASSARQNTEAFF
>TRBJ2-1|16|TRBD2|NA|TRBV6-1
TGTGCCAGCAGTGGATTTGGCGGGAGCTCCTACAATGAGCAGTTCTTC
CASSGFGGSSYNEQFF
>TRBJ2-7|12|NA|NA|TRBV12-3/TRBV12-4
TGTGCCAGCAGTAAGGACTTCTACGAGCAGTACTTC
CASSKDFYEQYF
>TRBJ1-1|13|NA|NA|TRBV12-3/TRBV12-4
TGTGCCAGCAGTTTAGGTCCCGGGACTGAAGCTTTCTTT
CASSLGPGTEAFF
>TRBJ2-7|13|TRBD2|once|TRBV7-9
TGTGCCAGCAGGTCGGGGGGATCCTACGAGCAGTACTTC
CASRSGGSYEQYF
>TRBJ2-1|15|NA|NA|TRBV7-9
TGTGCCAGCAGCCCTCCTTTCCGGGTGGGGAATGAGCAGTTCTTC
CASSPPFRVGNEQFF
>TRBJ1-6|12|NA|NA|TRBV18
TGTGCCAGCTCACGAGGAGATTCACCCCTCCACTTT
CASSRGDSPLHF
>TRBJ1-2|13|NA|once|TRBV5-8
TGTGCCAGCAGCCGCAGATCTAACTATGGCTACACCTTC
CASSRRSNYGYTF
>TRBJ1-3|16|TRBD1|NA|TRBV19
TGTGCCAGTAGTATCAGGATCGGACAGGCTGGAAACACCATATATTTT
CASSIRIGQAGNTIYF
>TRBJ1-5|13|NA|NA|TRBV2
TGTGCCAGCAGAGGGGACGGACTTCAGCCCCAGCATTTT
CASRGDGLQPQHF
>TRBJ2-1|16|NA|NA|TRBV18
TGTGCCAGCTCACCTCAACAGATAAGCTCCTACAATGAGCAGTTCTTC
CASSPQQISSYNEQFF
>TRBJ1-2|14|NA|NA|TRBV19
TGTGCCAGTAGGCCGGGCGGGGGAAACTATGGCTACACCTTC
CASRPGGGNYGYTF
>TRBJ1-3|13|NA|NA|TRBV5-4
TGTGCCAGCAGCTACCTACAGGGAAACACCATATATTTT
CASSYLQGNTIYF
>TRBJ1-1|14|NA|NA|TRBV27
TGTGCCAGCAGTTTAGAGGGATTGAACACTGAAGCTTTCTTT
CASSLEGLNTEAFF
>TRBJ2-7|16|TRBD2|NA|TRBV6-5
TGTGCCAGCAGTTACTCTCTAGCGGGAAGCTCCTACGAGCAGTACTTC
CASSYSLAGSSYEQYF
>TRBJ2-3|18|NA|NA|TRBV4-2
TGTGCCAGCAGCCAAGCCGGGGGCGGGAGTGGTAAGAGAGATACGCAGTATTTT
CASSQAGGGSGKRDTQYF
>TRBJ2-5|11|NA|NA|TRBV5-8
TGTGCCAGCAGCTTGGTAGAGACCCAGTACTTC
CASSLVETQYF
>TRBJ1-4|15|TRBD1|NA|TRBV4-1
TGCGCCAGCAGCCAAGGGACAGGGGGAGGGGAAAAACTGTTTTTT
CASSQGTGGGEKLFF
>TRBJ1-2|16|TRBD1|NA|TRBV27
TGTGCCGGAGACAGGGGGCTAGGGGTGACTAACTATGGCTACACCTTC
CAGDRGLGVTNYGYTF
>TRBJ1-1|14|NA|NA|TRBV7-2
TGTGCCAGCAGCTTAGGTCCAGGGAACACTGAAGCTTTCTTT
CASSLGPGNTEAFF
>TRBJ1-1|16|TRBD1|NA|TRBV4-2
TGTGCCAGCAGCCGCGGGACAGCAGATCGGGGCACTGAAGCTTTCTTT
CASSRGTADRGTEAFF
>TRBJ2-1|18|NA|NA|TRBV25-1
TGTGCCAGCAGTGGGGGTCGGACGTGGGTCAGCTCCTACAATGAGCAGTTCTTC
CASSGGRTWVSSYNEQFF
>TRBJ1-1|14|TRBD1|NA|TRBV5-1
TGCGCCAGCAGCGGTAATAACAGGGGCACTGAAGCTTTCTTT
CASSGNNRGTEAFF
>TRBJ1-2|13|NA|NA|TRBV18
TGTGCCAGCTCACCACCGTCAGGGGCTGGCTACACCTTC
CASSPPSGAGYTF
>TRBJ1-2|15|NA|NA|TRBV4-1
TGCGCCAGCAGTCAAGGGGTACCGGTAGGGTATGGCTACACCTTC
CASSQGVPVGYGYTF
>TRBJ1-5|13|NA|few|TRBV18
TGTGCCAGCTCACCACGCAGGGATCAGCCCCAGCATTTT
CASSPRRDQPQHF